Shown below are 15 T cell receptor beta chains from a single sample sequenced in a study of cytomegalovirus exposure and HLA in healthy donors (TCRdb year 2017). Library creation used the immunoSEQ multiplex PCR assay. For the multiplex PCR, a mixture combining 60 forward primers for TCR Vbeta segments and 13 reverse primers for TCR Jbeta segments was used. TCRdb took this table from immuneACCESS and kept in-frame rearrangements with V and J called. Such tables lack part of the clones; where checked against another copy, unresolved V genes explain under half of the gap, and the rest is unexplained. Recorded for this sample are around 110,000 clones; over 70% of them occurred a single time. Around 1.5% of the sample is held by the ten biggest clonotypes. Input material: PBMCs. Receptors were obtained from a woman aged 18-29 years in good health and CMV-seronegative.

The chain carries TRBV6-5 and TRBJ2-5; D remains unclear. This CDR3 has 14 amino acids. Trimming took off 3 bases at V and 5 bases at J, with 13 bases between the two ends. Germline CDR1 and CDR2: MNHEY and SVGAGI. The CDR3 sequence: CASSYMSAGETQYF. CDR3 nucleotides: TGTGCCAGCAGTTATATGTCAGCCGGGGAGACCCAGTACTTC.

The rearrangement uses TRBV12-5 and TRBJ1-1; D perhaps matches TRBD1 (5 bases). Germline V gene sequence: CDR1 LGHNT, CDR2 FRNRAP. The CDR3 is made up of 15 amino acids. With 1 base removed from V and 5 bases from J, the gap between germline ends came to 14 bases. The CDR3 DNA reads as TGTGCTAGTGGTTTGGCGGACACCGGGAGGACTGAAGCTTTCTTT. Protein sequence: CASGLADTGRTEAFF. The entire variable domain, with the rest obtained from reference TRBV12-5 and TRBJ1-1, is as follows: DARVTQTPRHKVTEMGQEVTMRCQPILGHNTVFWYRQTMMQGLELLAYFRNRAPLDDSGMPKDRFSAEMPDATLATLKIQPSEPRDSAVYFCASGLADTGRTEAFFGQGTRLTVV.

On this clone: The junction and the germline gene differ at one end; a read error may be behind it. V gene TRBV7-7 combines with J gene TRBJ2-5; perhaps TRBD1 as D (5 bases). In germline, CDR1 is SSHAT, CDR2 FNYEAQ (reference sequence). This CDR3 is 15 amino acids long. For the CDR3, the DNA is TGTGCTAGCAGCCCTCAGGGATACGCCCAAGAGACCCAGTACTTC. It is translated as CASSPQGYAQETQYF.

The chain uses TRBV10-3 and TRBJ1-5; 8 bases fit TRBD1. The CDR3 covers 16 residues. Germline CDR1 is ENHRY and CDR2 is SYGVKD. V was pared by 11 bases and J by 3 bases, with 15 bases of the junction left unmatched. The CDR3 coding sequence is TGTGCCTCGGACCCACAGGACAGGGCCAACAATCAGCCCCAGCATTTT. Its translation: CASDPQDRANNQPQHF.

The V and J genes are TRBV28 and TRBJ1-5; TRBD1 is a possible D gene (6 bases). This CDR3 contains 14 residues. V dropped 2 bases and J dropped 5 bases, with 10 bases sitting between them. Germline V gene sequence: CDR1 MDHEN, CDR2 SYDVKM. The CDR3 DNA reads TGTGCCAGCAGTTTAAGTCAGGGGTATCAGCCCCAGCATTTT. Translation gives CASSLSQGYQPQHF.

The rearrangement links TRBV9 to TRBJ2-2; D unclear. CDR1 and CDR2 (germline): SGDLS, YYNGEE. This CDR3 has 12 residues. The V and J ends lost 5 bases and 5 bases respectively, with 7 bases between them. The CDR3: CASSFVTGELFF. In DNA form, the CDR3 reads TGTGCCAGCAGTTTTGTAACCGGGGAGCTGTTTTTT.

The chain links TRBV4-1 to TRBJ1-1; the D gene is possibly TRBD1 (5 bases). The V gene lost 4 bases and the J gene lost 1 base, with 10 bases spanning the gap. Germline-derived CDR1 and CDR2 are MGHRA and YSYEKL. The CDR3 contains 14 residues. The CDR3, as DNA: TGCGCCAGCAGCCGCGGGACCGCGAACACTGAAGCTTTCTTT. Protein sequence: CASSRGTANTEAFF.

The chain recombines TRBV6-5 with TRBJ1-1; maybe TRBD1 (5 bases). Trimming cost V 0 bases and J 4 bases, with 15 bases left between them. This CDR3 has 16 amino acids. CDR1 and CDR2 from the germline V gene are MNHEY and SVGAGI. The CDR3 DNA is TGTGCCAGCAGTTACTCGGGGGGGAAGGCGGGCACTGAAGCTTTCTTT. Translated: CASSYSGGKAGTEAFF.

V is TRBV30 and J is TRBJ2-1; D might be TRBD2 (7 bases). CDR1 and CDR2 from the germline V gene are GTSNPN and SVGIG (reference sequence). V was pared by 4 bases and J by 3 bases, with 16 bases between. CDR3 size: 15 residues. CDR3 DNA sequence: TGTGCCTGGACCCCGGGGAGGGGGTACTACAATGAGCAGTTCTTC. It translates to CAWTPGRGYYNEQFF.

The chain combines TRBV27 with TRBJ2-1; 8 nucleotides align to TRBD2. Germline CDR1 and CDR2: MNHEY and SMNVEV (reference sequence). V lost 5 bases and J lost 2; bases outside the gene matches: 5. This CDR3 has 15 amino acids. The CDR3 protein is CASSPRGGPYNEQFF. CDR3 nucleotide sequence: TGTGCCAGCAGTCCACGGGGGGGACCCTACAATGAGCAGTTCTTC.

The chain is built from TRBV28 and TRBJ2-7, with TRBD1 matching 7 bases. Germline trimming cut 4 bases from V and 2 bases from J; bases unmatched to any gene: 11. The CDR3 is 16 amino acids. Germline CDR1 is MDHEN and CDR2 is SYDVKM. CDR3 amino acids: CASSYQSRGIAYEQYF. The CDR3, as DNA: TGTGCCAGCAGTTATCAGTCCAGGGGGATCGCCTACGAGCAGTACTTC.

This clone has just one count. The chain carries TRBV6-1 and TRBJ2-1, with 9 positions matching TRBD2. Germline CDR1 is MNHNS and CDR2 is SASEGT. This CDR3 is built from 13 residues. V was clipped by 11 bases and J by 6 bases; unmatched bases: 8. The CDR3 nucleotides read TGTGCCGGAAGACTAGCGGCGGGCAATGAGCAGTTCTTC. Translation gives CAGRLAAGNEQFF.

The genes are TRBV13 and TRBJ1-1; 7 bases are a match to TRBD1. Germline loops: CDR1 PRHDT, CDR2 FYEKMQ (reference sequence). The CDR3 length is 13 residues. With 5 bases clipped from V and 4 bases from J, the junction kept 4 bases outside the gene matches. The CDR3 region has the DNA TGTGCCAGCAGCGGTGACAGGGCCACTGAAGCTTTCTTT. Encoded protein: CASSGDRATEAFF.

This CDR3 is CASRARVDYEQYF. CDR3 in DNA: TGTGCCAGCAGGGCGAGGGTCGATTACGAGCAGTACTTC. The V and J genes are TRBV6-5 and TRBJ2-7; TRBD2 might be the D (5 bases). The length of the CDR3 is 13 residues. CDR1 and CDR2 from the germline V gene are MNHEY and SVGAGI. V lost 6 bases, J lost 4 bases, and 13 bases lay in between.

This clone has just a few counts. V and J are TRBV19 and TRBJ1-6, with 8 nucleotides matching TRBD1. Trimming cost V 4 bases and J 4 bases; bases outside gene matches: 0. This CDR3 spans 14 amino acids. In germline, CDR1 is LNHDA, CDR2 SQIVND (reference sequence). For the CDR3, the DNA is TGTGCCAGTAGTAGACAGGGGTATAATTCACCCCTCCACTTT. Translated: CASSRQGYNSPLHF.